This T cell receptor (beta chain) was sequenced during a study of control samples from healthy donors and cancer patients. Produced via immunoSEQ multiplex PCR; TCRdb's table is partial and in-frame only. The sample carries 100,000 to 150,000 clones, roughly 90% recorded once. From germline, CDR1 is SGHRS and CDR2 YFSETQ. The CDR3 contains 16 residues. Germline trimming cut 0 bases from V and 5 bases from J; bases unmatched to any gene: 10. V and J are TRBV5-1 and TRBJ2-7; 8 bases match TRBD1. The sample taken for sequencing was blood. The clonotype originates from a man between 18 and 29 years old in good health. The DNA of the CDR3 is TGCGCCAGCAGCTTGGATCGACAGGGGATCGACAACGAGCAGTACTTC. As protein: CASSLDRQGIDNEQYF.